This section outlines one T cell receptor beta chain sequence together with its context. Its antigen is not known. Naive-designated CD8 cells lacked CD45RO, were positively enriched for CCR7, and omitted terminally differentiated effector memory CD45RA+ cells. This entry belongs to a study of shared clonotypes between healthy human individuals. TCRdb's copy holds only in-frame clones and misses some; the assay was immunoSEQ multiplex PCR. The sample contains nearly 600,000 clones, roughly 96% of which appear only once. Study-wide results and limits: Non-shared clonotypes were found to have lower generation probabilities than the clonotypes that were shared by all four of the sorted-subset donors.

V lost 5 bases and J lost 0, with 13 bases in between. In germline, CDR1 is SEHNR, CDR2 FQNEAQ (reference sequence). The CDR3 loop spans 15 amino acids. Sequenced input: naive CD8+ T cells sorted from blood. The TCR originated in a woman younger than 45 in good health. The V and J genes are TRBV7-9 and TRBJ1-2; D unresolved. The chain's CDR3 is CASSGLRRTNYGYTF. The CDR3 nucleotides are TGTGCCAGCAGCGGCTTGCGGAGGACTAACTATGGCTACACCTTC.